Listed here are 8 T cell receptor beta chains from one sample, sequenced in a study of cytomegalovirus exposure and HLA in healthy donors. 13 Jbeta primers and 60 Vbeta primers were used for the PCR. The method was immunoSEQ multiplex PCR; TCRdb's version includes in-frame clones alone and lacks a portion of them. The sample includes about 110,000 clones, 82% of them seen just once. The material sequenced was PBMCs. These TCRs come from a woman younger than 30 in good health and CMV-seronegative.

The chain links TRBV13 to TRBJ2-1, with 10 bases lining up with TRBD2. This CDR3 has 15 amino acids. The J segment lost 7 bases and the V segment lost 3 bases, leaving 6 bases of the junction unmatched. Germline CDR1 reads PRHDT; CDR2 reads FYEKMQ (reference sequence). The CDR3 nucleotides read TGTGCCAGCAGCTTCCGGTCTAGCGGGGGAAATGAGCAGTTCTTC. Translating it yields CASSFRSSGGNEQFF.

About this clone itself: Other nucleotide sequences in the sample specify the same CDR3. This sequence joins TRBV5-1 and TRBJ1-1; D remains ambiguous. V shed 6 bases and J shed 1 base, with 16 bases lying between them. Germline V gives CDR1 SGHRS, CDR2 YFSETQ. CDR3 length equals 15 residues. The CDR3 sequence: CASTTSRGRNTEAFF. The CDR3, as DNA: TGCGCCAGCACCACCTCCCGGGGAAGGAACACTGAAGCTTTCTTT.

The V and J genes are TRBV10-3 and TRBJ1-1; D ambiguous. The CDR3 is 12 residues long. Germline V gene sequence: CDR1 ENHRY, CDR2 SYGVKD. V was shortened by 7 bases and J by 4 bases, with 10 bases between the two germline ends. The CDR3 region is CAIKSTGTEAFF. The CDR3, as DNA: TGTGCCATCAAGTCTACGGGCACTGAAGCTTTCTTT.

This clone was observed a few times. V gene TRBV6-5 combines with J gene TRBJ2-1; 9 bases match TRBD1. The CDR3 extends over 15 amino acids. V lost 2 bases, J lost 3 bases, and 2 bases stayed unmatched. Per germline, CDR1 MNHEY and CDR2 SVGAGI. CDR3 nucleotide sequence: TGTGCCAGCAGTTACCGGGACAGGGACTACAATGAGCAGTTCTTC. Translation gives CASSYRDRDYNEQFF.

The CDR3 nucleotides are TGTGCCAGCAGTCCGAGGTTAGTTCTAAGCAATCAGCCCCAGCATTTT. Translation: CASSPRLVLSNQPQHF. The genes are TRBV27 and TRBJ1-5; no firm D call. Trimming removed 5 bases at V and 1 base at J, with 15 bases between. The CDR3 length is 16 residues. Germline V CDR1 and CDR2: MNHEY, SMNVEV (reference sequence).

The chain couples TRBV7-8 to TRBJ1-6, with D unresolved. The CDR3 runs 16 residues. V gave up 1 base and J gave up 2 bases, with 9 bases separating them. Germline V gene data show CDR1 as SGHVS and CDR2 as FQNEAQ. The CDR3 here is CASSLESSAYNSPLHF. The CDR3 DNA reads TGTGCCAGCAGCTTAGAGTCCAGCGCCTATAATTCACCCCTCCACTTT.

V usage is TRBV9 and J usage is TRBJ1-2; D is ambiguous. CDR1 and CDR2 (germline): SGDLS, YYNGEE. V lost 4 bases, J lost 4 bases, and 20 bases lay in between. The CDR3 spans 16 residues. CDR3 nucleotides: TGTGCCAGCAGCCCAATACACACCTCTGCCCTCTATGGCTACACCTTC. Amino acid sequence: CASSPIHTSALYGYTF.

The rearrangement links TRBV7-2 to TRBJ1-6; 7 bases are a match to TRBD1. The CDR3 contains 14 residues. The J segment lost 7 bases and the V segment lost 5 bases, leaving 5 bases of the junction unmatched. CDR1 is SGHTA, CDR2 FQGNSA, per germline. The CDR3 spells CASSQDRANSPLHF. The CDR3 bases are TGTGCCAGCAGCCAAGACAGGGCGAATTCACCCCTCCACTTT.